These 7 T cell receptor beta chains were sequenced from one sample in a study of blood T cell repertoires in COVID-19. Some clones are missing from TCRdb's copy, which holds only in-frame ones; the method was immunoSEQ multiplex PCR. This sample has approximately 58,000 clones, with 75% to 85% found just once. The sequencing input was peripheral blood. These receptors came from a man in his 60s with COVID-19, enrolled during active disease.

The chain recombines TRBV23-1 with TRBJ2-7, with TRBD2 matching over 7 bases. TRBV23-1 falls under the ORF class, with uncertain function. J was trimmed by 2 bases and V by 6 bases; bases with no gene match: 4. The CDR3 covers 13 residues. For the CDR3, the DNA is TGCGCCAGCAGGACTAGCTTCACCTACGAGCAGTACTTC. This encodes CASRTSFTYEQYF.

V and J are TRBV7-9 and TRBJ2-5; 7 positions agree with TRBD1. The germline CDR1 and CDR2 sequences are SEHNR and FQNEAQ (reference sequence). This CDR3 has 14 residues. V was pared by 1 base and J by 4 bases, with 3 bases of the junction left unmatched. The CDR3: CASSLDRGLETQYF. DNA for the CDR3: TGTGCCAGCAGCTTAGATAGGGGGCTAGAGACCCAGTACTTC.

The sample holds one count of this clone. This chain joins TRBV18 and TRBJ1-3, with a possible D match to TRBD1 (6 bases). Germline V gene data show CDR1 as KGHSH and CDR2 as LQKENI. The CDR3 covers 15 residues. Trimming took 1 base from V and 4 from J, leaving 11 bases between them. This CDR3 reads CASSPRGLVGNTIYF. The CDR3 DNA sequence: TGTGCCAGCTCACCACGGGGGCTTGTAGGAAACACCATATATTTT.

V gene TRBV6-5 combines with J gene TRBJ2-2; no clear D. The CDR3 loop spans 16 amino acids. V shed 3 bases and J shed 0 bases, with 11 bases lying between them. Germline CDR1 MNHEY, CDR2 SVGAGI. The CDR3 sequence: CASSYLTFSNTGELFF. CDR3 nucleotides: TGTGCCAGCAGTTATCTCACTTTCTCGAACACCGGGGAGCTGTTTTTT.

The chain employs TRBV29-1 and TRBJ1-5; the D is unclear. V lost 6 bases and J 6 bases, leaving 18 bases between the germline ends. Germline V CDR1 and CDR2: SQVTM, ANQGSEA. The CDR3 is 14 amino acids. The CDR3 sequence: CSVSSGGKGQPQHF. The CDR3 coding sequence is TGCAGCGTATCCTCGGGCGGGAAAGGTCAGCCCCAGCATTTT. Full variable domain (remainder filled in from reference TRBV29-1 and TRBJ1-5): SAVISQKPSRDICQRGTSLTIQCQVDSQVTMMFWYRQQPGQSLTLIATANQGSEATYESGFVIDKFPISRPNLTFSTLTVSNMSPEDSSIYLCSVSSGGKGQPQHFGDGTRLSIL.

This clone occurred a few times. The DNA for the CDR3 is TGTGCCAGTACGATTCCCGGGACAGGAGGAGGCTACACCTTC. Translation gives CASTIPGTGGGYTF. The rearrangement links TRBV19 to TRBJ1-2; 8 nucleotides match TRBD1. The V gene's germline CDR1 is LNHDA and CDR2 SQIVND (reference sequence). Germline trimming cut 7 bases from V and 8 bases from J; bases unmatched to any gene: 12. The CDR3 contains 14 residues.

The chain couples TRBV5-6 to TRBJ2-7; maybe TRBD1 (5 bases). Trimming left V 4 bases short and J 3 bases short, with 17 bases between. The CDR3 is 15 amino acids. Germline V gene data show CDR1 as SGHDT and CDR2 as YYEEEE. The CDR3 is CASSRRSERGYEQYF. DNA for the CDR3: TGTGCCAGCAGCCGAAGGTCAGAAAGGGGCTACGAGCAGTACTTC.